The rows below give T cell receptor beta chains drawn from one sample of a study of cytomegalovirus exposure and HLA in healthy donors. Profiling relied on immunoSEQ multiplex PCR, and the TCRdb table lists in-frame clones only, not all of them. This table has roughly 100,000 clones, around 96% appearing once. The material sequenced was PBMCs. Every receptor here comes from a woman aged 18-29 years in good health and CMV-seronegative. CDR3s include the opening cysteine and the closing phenylalanine or tryptophan. D genes are given only for firm matches. Clone sizes are given selectively: once, few, many, or a class where the clone is expanded.

size,J,V,D,DNA,CDR3
NA,TRBJ1-1,TRBV7-9,NA,TGTGCCAGCAGCTCACGCGGGAACACTGAAGCTTTCTTT,CASSSRGNTEAFF
NA,TRBJ2-1,TRBV7-7,TRBD2,TGTGCTAGCAGCTTAGAAGCGGGAGTGTTAAATGAGCAGTTCTTC,CASSLEAGVLNEQFF
NA,TRBJ2-6,TRBV30,NA,TGTGCCTGGAGGTTTGGAGGGACTGGGGCCAACGTCCTGACTTTC,CAWRFGGTGANVLTF
NA,TRBJ1-5,TRBV28,NA,TGTGCCAGCATAAGAGGCAGTGAGAGTCAGCCCCAGCATTTT,CASIRGSESQPQHF
once,TRBJ1-5,TRBV6-1,NA,TGTGCCAGCAGTGGGTCCGCCTATAGCAATCAGCCCCAGCATTTT,CASSGSAYSNQPQHF
NA,TRBJ2-2,TRBV5-4,TRBD2,TGTGCCAGCAGCTTGGGACTAGCGGGAGGGCCGGGCACCGGGGAGCTGTTTTTT,CASSLGLAGGPGTGELFF
NA,TRBJ1-2,TRBV29-1,NA,TGCAGCGTTGAACTCAGGGACTATGGCTACACCTTC,CSVELRDYGYTF
NA,TRBJ2-6,TRBV2,NA,TGTGCCAGCAGTGAACCGTCTAGCGACCCGTCTGGGGCCAACGTCCTGACTTTC,CASSEPSSDPSGANVLTF
NA,TRBJ2-3,TRBV6-5,NA,TGTGCCAGCAGTTACGGCCAGTGGACAGATACGCAGTATTTT,CASSYGQWTDTQYF
NA,TRBJ2-1,TRBV30,TRBD2,TGTGCCTGGAGTGGACTAGCGGGAGATGAGCAGTTCTTC,CAWSGLAGDEQFF
NA,TRBJ2-2,TRBV4-3,TRBD2,TGCGCCAGCAGCCAAGATGCCCCATCTAGCGGGGGCTATACCGGGGAGCTGTTTTTT,CASSQDAPSSGGYTGELFF
NA,TRBJ1-4,TRBV19,TRBD1,TGTGCCAGTAGTCCCGGGACAGGGATCAATGAAAAACTGTTTTTT,CASSPGTGINEKLFF
NA,TRBJ2-2,TRBV2,TRBD2,TGTGCCAGCAGTCAGCCCAGCGGGGGGACCACCGGGGAGCTGTTTTTT,CASSQPSGGTTGELFF
NA,TRBJ1-2,TRBV19,NA,TGTGCCAGTAGTATAGACGCGGGTGGAGGCTACACCTTC,CASSIDAGGGYTF
many,TRBJ1-1,TRBV27,NA,TGTGCCAGCAGTTTTGGTACTAACACTGAAGCTTTCTTT,CASSFGTNTEAFF
NA,TRBJ2-1,TRBV11-3,NA,TGTGCCAGCAGCTTAGGCGGGACGGCGGGACACAATGAGCAGTTCTTC,CASSLGGTAGHNEQFF
once,TRBJ2-1,TRBV9,TRBD2,TGTGCCAGCAGCGTAGGGACTAGCGGGAGGAGGGACAATGAGCAGTTCTTC,CASSVGTSGRRDNEQFF
NA,TRBJ2-3,TRBV27,TRBD1,TGTGCCAGCAGTTTAGGGGGACAGCGCACAGATACGCAGTATTTT,CASSLGGQRTDTQYF
NA,TRBJ2-7,TRBV19,NA,TGTGCCAGTAGTACCGCGAGCCGCTACGAGCAGTACTTC,CASSTASRYEQYF
NA,TRBJ2-3,TRBV5-4,NA,TGTGCCAGCAGCTTCCCCGGGGGGCGCACAGATACGCAGTATTTT,CASSFPGGRTDTQYF
NA,TRBJ1-1,TRBV21-1,NA,TGTGCCAGCAGCCTCAGGGGATTTGGGAACACTGAAGCTTTCTTT,CASSLRGFGNTEAFF
NA,TRBJ1-3,TRBV10-3,TRBD1,TGTGCCATCAGCCGACAGGGTTTAGGAGCTGGAAACACCATATATTTT,CAISRQGLGAGNTIYF
NA,TRBJ2-1,TRBV2,NA,TGTGCCAGCAACAACCCCGGGACTCACGGCAATGAGCAGTTCTTC,CASNNPGTHGNEQFF
NA,TRBJ1-1,TRBV10-3,NA,TGTGCCATCAGTGAGCTCAACACTGAAGCTTTCTTT,CAISELNTEAFF
NA,TRBJ2-5,TRBV5-1,TRBD1,TGCGCCAGCAGCCGTCAAACAGGGGGTGGAGGAGAGACCCAGTACTTC,CASSRQTGGGGETQYF
NA,TRBJ2-4,TRBV5-6,TRBD2,TGTGCCAGCAGCTTAGCCCTTAGCGGGGGGCCTAAAAACATTCAGTACTTC,CASSLALSGGPKNIQYF
NA,TRBJ2-7,TRBV2,NA,TGTGCCAGCAGCCCCCCAGGGGTCTACGAGCAGTACTTC,CASSPPGVYEQYF
NA,TRBJ2-3,TRBV19,TRBD2,TGTGCCAGCCAACTAGTGGCTAGCGGGGGAAATACGCAGTATTTT,CASQLVASGGNTQYF
NA,TRBJ1-2,TRBV6-1,NA,TGTGCCAGCAGCCTGGAACAGGGAGGCTACACCTTC,CASSLEQGGYTF
NA,TRBJ2-5,TRBV4-1,NA,TGCGCCAGCAGCCGGATAGGACTCCAAGAGACCCAGTACTTC,CASSRIGLQETQYF
NA,TRBJ2-1,TRBV7-9,NA,TGTGCCAGCAGCTCCGCCCCTTGGTACGCAGACTATGAGCAGTTCTTC,CASSSAPWYADYEQFF
NA,TRBJ1-1,TRBV4-3,TRBD1,TGCGCCAGCAGCCTAAATTGGGACAGGCCCACTGAAGCTTTCTTT,CASSLNWDRPTEAFF
NA,TRBJ1-5,TRBV7-6,NA,TGTGCCAGCAGCTTAGGGCCTTATAGCAATCAGCCCCAGCATTTT,CASSLGPYSNQPQHF
NA,TRBJ2-1,TRBV7-9,TRBD2,TGTGCCAGCAGCGAGACTAGCGGGGCAGACAATGAGCAGTTCTTC,CASSETSGADNEQFF
NA,TRBJ1-2,TRBV6-5,NA,TGTGCCAGCAGTGCTACGGTATACTATGGCTACACCTTC,CASSATVYYGYTF
NA,TRBJ1-1,TRBV19,TRBD1,TGTGCCAGTAGTACGCGCCGGGACAGGGGGGTCGCTGAAGCTTTCTTT,CASSTRRDRGVAEAFF
once,TRBJ2-7,TRBV5-1,TRBD2,TGCGCCAGCAGCGCGGGGACTAGCGGGAGCCACGAGCAGTACTTC,CASSAGTSGSHEQYF
NA,TRBJ1-2,TRBV19,NA,TGTGCCAGCGGGGGGTATGGCTACACCTTC,CASGGYGYTF
NA,TRBJ2-3,TRBV6-5,TRBD2,TGTGCCAGCAGTTACCCGGGACTAGCGGGGTCAGATACGCAGTATTTT,CASSYPGLAGSDTQYF
once,TRBJ1-2,TRBV18,TRBD1,TGTGCCAGCTCACCCAGTTCGGGACAGACCTATGGCTACACCTTC,CASSPSSGQTYGYTF
NA,TRBJ1-2,TRBV30,NA,TGTGCCTCACTCTCTGGACAGCTGTATGGCTACACCTTC,CASLSGQLYGYTF
NA,TRBJ2-1,TRBV6-5,NA,TGTGCCAGCAGAACCGTTGGCCTGGACAATGAGCAGTTCTTC,CASRTVGLDNEQFF
NA,TRBJ2-5,TRBV19,NA,TGTGCCAGTAGCCCCCCTGGTCAGGTAGAGACCCAGTACTTC,CASSPPGQVETQYF
NA,TRBJ2-5,TRBV19,TRBD2,TGTGCCAGTAGTATAGAGGGGACTAGCGGGGGCCTTTGGTACCAAGAGACCCAGTACTTC,CASSIEGTSGGLWYQETQYF
NA,TRBJ2-7,TRBV6-5,TRBD2,TGTGCCAGCAGTTACTCGCGCCTAGCGGGAGCGTACGAGCAGTACTTC,CASSYSRLAGAYEQYF
NA,TRBJ1-4,TRBV4-1,NA,TGCGCCAGCAATTTGGGGGCTGATGAAAAACTGTTTTTT,CASNLGADEKLFF
NA,TRBJ2-2,TRBV5-1,NA,TGCGCCAGCAGCTTCTGGGACTCCGGCACCAGGGAGCTGTTTTTT,CASSFWDSGTRELFF
once,TRBJ2-3,TRBV6-5,TRBD2,TGTGCCAGCAGACGAGCGGGGCTACCAGATACGCAGTATTTT,CASRRAGLPDTQYF
NA,TRBJ2-7,TRBV4-1,TRBD2,TGCGCCAGCAGCCGAACTAGCGGGGGGTACGAGCAGTACTTC,CASSRTSGGYEQYF
NA,TRBJ1-6,TRBV19,TRBD1,TGTGCCAGTGAGGCCGGGACAGTGAACTCCCGGAATTCACCCCTCCACTTT,CASEAGTVNSRNSPLHF
NA,TRBJ1-6,TRBV7-9,NA,TGTGCCAGCAGCGCTCAACTTTCACCCCTCCACTTT,CASSAQLSPLHF
NA,TRBJ2-7,TRBV6-1,TRBD1,TGTGCCAGCAGTGATACAGGGGCCACCGTCTACGAGCAGTACTTC,CASSDTGATVYEQYF
NA,TRBJ2-7,TRBV7-2,TRBD2,TGTGCCAGCAGCCTCTTAATAGCGGGACGCGAGCAGTACTTC,CASSLLIAGREQYF